This T cell receptor beta chain appears in the sequencing data of a study of blood T cell repertoires in COVID-19. Some clones are missing from TCRdb's copy, which holds only in-frame ones; the method was immunoSEQ multiplex PCR. The sample carries fewer than 300,000 clones, over 75% recorded once. The V gene lost 5 bases and the J gene lost 4 bases, with 17 bases spanning the gap. In germline, CDR1 is MNHEY, CDR2 SVGAGI. CDR3 length: 15 residues. In this sample, this clone turned up a few times. The source material was peripheral blood. The source of this sequence is a man between 18 and 35 years old with active or convalescent COVID-19. This chain uses TRBV6-5 with TRBJ2-5, with D possibly being TRBD2 (5 bases). CDR3 loop: CASSQRVGGRETQYF. CDR3 DNA: TGTGCCAGCAGTCAGAGGGTGGGCGGGCGAGAGACCCAGTACTTC.